Following are 23 T cell receptor beta chains from one sample sequenced in a study of blood T cell repertoires in COVID-19. The method was immunoSEQ multiplex PCR; TCRdb's version includes in-frame clones alone and lacks a portion of them. The sample gives 95,000 to 150,000 clones, roughly 69% of which show up once; roughly 2.2% is in the top ten. The sequenced sample was peripheral blood. The receptors stem from a woman between 70 and 85 years old with acute or convalescent COVID-19.

This clone has only a few counts. The V call is TRBV18, the J call TRBJ2-7; D gene unclear. The CDR3 is made up of 14 amino acids. Germline V gene lookup returns CDR1 KGHSH and CDR2 LQKENI. The V gene lost 4 bases and the J gene lost 0 bases, with 10 bases spanning the gap. This CDR3 is CASSLGDSSYEQYF. CDR3 sequence (DNA): TGTGCCAGCTCACTAGGAGATAGCTCCTACGAGCAGTACTTC.

This clone was observed a few times. This sequence joins TRBV4-3 and TRBJ1-6; no clear D gene. The CDR3 contains 17 residues. Trimming took 0 bases from V and 9 from J, leaving 18 bases between them. CDR1 LGHNA and CDR2 YSLEER come from the germline V gene. The CDR3 nucleotides read TGCGCCAGCAGCCAAGATCCAGTTTCCCAGCAGGTTTCACCCCTCCACTTT. The encoded protein is CASSQDPVSQQVSPLHF.

This clone was seen more than once but under ten times. The chain links TRBV6-6 to TRBJ2-4; tentative D call: TRBD1 (6 bases). The V and J ends lost 7 bases and 6 bases respectively, with 13 bases between them. This CDR3 comprises 13 residues. CDR1 and CDR2 (germline): MNHNY, SVGAGI (reference sequence). The CDR3: CASTNRVLNIQYF. CDR3 in DNA: TGTGCCAGCACTAACAGGGTGTTAAACATTCAGTACTTC.

This clone occurred a few times. The CDR3 DNA sequence: TGTGCCAGCAGTTACTCAAAGTGGAGGTGGACTGAAGCTTTCTTT. Translation gives CASSYSKWRWTEAFF. This rearrangement joins TRBV6-5 to TRBJ1-1; D call uncertain. Germline V lookup: CDR1 MNHEY, CDR2 SVGAGI. The CDR3 is 15 amino acids. Deletions cut 0 bases from V and 5 bases from J, with 13 bases between.

This clone has only a few counts. The junction shows a germline mismatch at one end, possibly a read error. The chain joins TRBV7-7 to TRBJ2-2, with 14 bases matching TRBD2. The germline V gene encodes CDR1 SSHAT and CDR2 FNYEAQ (reference sequence). This CDR3 spans 17 amino acids. For the CDR3, the DNA is TGTGCTAGCACACCGGGACTAGCGGGAGTAGGCACCGGGGAGCTGTTTTTT. Translated: CASTPGLAGVGTGELFF.

This clone occurred many times. This rearrangement joins TRBV2 to TRBJ1-4, with D maybe TRBD1 (5 bases). This CDR3 region has 15 residues. Germline V gene data show CDR1 as SNHLY and CDR2 as FYNNEI. V was pared by 2 bases and J by 8 bases, with 15 bases between. This chain's CDR3 is CASSETGGDGEKLFF. CDR3 DNA sequence: TGTGCCAGCAGTGAAACGGGAGGGGACGGAGAAAAACTGTTTTTT.

The V and J genes are TRBV12-5 and TRBJ2-1; 7 bases fit TRBD2. The germline CDR1 and CDR2 sequences are LGHNT and FRNRAP. The CDR3 runs to 15 residues. Germline trimming cut 2 bases from V and 4 bases from J; bases unmatched to any gene: 5. The CDR3 bases are TGTGCTAGTGGTTTGTCGGCGGGAGCATACAATGAGCAGTTCTTC. This encodes CASGLSAGAYNEQFF.

The V and J genes are TRBV3-1 (or the pseudogene TRBV3-2) and TRBJ1-2; 8 nucleotides match TRBD1. This CDR3 has 14 amino acids. V shed 3 bases and J 6 bases; nucleotides not matched to a gene: 6. Germline CDR1 is LGHDT and CDR2 is YNNKEL (reference sequence). CDR3 DNA: TGTGCCAGCAGCCATAGTGGACAGGGTCATGGCTACACCTTC. Protein product: CASSHSGQGHGYTF.

This chain joins TRBV6-5 and TRBJ2-2, with unresolved D. Germline CDR1 and CDR2: MNHEY and SVGAGI. The CDR3 covers 13 residues. V lost 7 bases and J lost 2, with 8 bases in between. CDR3 coding DNA: TGTGCCAGCATACACCATAACACCGGGGAGCTGTTTTTT. Its protein product is CASIHHNTGELFF.

The CDR3 bases are TGTGCCAGCAGCCCGGGACTAGCGAAATACAATGAGCAGTTCTTC. It translates to CASSPGLAKYNEQFF. The J gene is TRBJ2-1, the V gene TRBV5-4, with 10 bases that match TRBD2. The CDR3 sequence is 15 residues long. With 4 bases clipped from V and 4 bases from J, the junction kept 5 bases outside the gene matches. The germline gives CDR1 SGHNT, CDR2 YYREEE (reference sequence).

V gene TRBV7-2 combines with J gene TRBJ2-1; the match to TRBD2 covers 10 bases. This CDR3 comprises 15 residues. Germline CDR1 SGHTA, CDR2 FQGNSA. After removal of 2 bases from V and 8 bases from J, the junction contained 6 bases not matched to a gene. CDR3 sequence reads: CASSLRSGRDDEQFF. Here the CDR3 DNA reads TGTGCCAGCAGCTTAAGGAGCGGGAGGGACGATGAGCAGTTCTTC.

The chain links TRBV9 to TRBJ2-1, with TRBD2 identical over 10 bases. V shed 4 bases and J 7 bases; nucleotides not matched to a gene: 8. The germline V gene encodes CDR1 SGDLS and CDR2 YYNGEE. CDR3 length equals 15 residues. The chain's CDR3 is CASSPTERGGNEQFF. The DNA for the CDR3 is TGTGCCAGCAGCCCCACGGAGCGGGGGGGAAATGAGCAGTTCTTC.

This clone showed up just once. The rearrangement links TRBV18 to TRBJ1-1, with D perhaps TRBD1 (6 bases). CDR3 length: 14 amino acids. Germline CDR1 reads KGHSH; CDR2 reads LQKENI. Trimming pared 6 bases from V and 5 bases from J, leaving 16 bases between. This chain's CDR3 is CASSLQQGVTEAFF. Written as DNA, the CDR3 is TGTGCCAGCTCCCTCCAACAGGGTGTGACTGAAGCTTTCTTT.

This rearrangement joins TRBV19 to TRBJ2-6, with D perhaps TRBD2 (5 bases). Germline CDR1 reads LNHDA; CDR2 reads SQIVND (reference sequence). V shed 6 bases and J shed 4 bases, with 19 bases lying between them. This CDR3 has 17 residues. In DNA form, the CDR3 reads TGTGCCAGTAGCCCCTCCTCAGGAGGAGGCGGGGCCAACGTCCTGACTTTC. Protein sequence: CASSPSSGGGGANVLTF.

This clone has just a few counts. The chain employs TRBV2 and TRBJ2-1, with 7 nucleotides matching TRBD2. The CDR3 is made up of 15 amino acids. The J segment lost 1 base and the V segment lost 5 bases, leaving 5 bases of the junction unmatched. Germline values: CDR1 SNHLY, CDR2 FYNNEI. In DNA form, the CDR3 reads TGTGCCAGCAGTTCTCTAGCGGAGTCCTACAATGAGCAGTTCTTC. Its protein is CASSSLAESYNEQFF.

Only a few counts were recorded for this clone. The genes are TRBV3-1 (or the pseudogene TRBV3-2) and TRBJ2-5; D is uncertain. The CDR3 sequence is 15 residues long. With 4 bases removed from V and 1 base from J, the gap between germline ends came to 13 bases. Germline V lookup: CDR1 LGHDT, CDR2 YNNKEL (reference sequence). The CDR3 spells CASSPRLRPQETQYF. The CDR3 DNA sequence: TGTGCCAGCAGCCCTCGTTTGCGGCCCCAAGAGACCCAGTACTTC.

This chain links TRBV4-3 with TRBJ2-3; unclear D gene. The CDR3 has 15 amino acids. Germline values: CDR1 LGHNA, CDR2 YSLEER. The V and J ends lost 3 bases and 2 bases respectively, with 12 bases between them. The CDR3 DNA reads TGCGCCAGCAGCCAGGTCGAAGCCTACACAGATACGCAGTATTTT. Translation: CASSQVEAYTDTQYF.

The chain recombines TRBV5-4 with TRBJ1-1; maybe TRBD1 (5 bases). Trimming pared 1 base from V and 1 base from J, leaving 11 bases between. Germline assignment: CDR1 SGHNT and CDR2 YYREEE (reference sequence). This CDR3 contains 15 residues. The CDR3 sequence: CASSLLGGSNTEAFF. CDR3 bases: TGTGCCAGCAGCTTGTTGGGGGGATCGAACACTGAAGCTTTCTTT.

This sequence joins TRBV28 and TRBJ1-4; the D is unclear. CDR3 size: 13 residues. CDR1 is MDHEN, CDR2 SYDVKM, per germline. V shed 6 bases and J shed 4 bases, with 9 bases lying between them. CDR3 loop: CASSLAFNEKLFF. DNA of the CDR3: TGTGCCAGCAGCCTAGCCTTTAATGAAAAACTGTTTTTT.

The V gene is TRBV7-4, the J gene TRBJ1-5; D gene uncertain. V was cut by 5 bases and J by 6 bases, with 17 bases left in between. The CDR3 covers 15 residues. The germline V gene has CDR1 SGHVT and CDR2 SQSDAQ. This CDR3 reads CASSLGVRVSQPQHF. In nucleotides, the CDR3 is TGTGCCAGCAGCCTAGGCGTCCGGGTAAGTCAGCCCCAGCATTTT.

This clone showed up just a few times. A much larger clone sits a single nucleotide away, making a read error possible. The chain uses TRBV11-1 and TRBJ1-1, with TRBD1 as a possible D gene (5 bases). Trimming pared 2 bases from V and 1 base from J, leaving 8 bases between. Germline lookup yields CDR1 SGHAT and CDR2 FQDESV (reference sequence). This CDR3 region has 14 residues. CDR3 amino acids: CASSLSDRNTEAFF. As DNA, the CDR3 is TGTGCCAGCAGCTTATCCGACAGGAACACTGAAGCTTTCTTT.

The chain uses TRBV27 and TRBJ1-5; D may be TRBD1 (5 bases). Germline CDR1 reads MNHEY; CDR2 reads SMNVEV (reference sequence). This CDR3 comprises 15 residues. V was pared by 6 bases and J by 3 bases, with 15 bases between. The DNA of the CDR3 is TGTGCCAGCAGGGGAACCGGGACTCACAATCAGCCCCAGCATTTT. It is translated as CASRGTGTHNQPQHF.

The chain employs TRBV5-1 and TRBJ2-1; 11 nucleotides line up with TRBD2. The J segment lost 8 bases and the V segment lost 2 bases, leaving 3 bases of the junction unmatched. Germline values: CDR1 SGHRS, CDR2 YFSETQ. This CDR3 region has 14 residues. For the CDR3, the DNA is TGCGCCAGCAGCTTTAGCGGGGGGGCGGATGAGCAGTTCTTC. It is translated as CASSFSGGADEQFF. The whole variable domain, remainder taken from reference TRBV5-1 and TRBJ2-1, is KAGVTQTPRYLIKTRGQQVTLSCSPISGHRSVSWYQQTPGQGLQFLFEYFSETQRNKGNFPGRFSGRQFSNSRSEMNVSTLELGDSALYLCASSFSGGADEQFFGPGTRLTVL.